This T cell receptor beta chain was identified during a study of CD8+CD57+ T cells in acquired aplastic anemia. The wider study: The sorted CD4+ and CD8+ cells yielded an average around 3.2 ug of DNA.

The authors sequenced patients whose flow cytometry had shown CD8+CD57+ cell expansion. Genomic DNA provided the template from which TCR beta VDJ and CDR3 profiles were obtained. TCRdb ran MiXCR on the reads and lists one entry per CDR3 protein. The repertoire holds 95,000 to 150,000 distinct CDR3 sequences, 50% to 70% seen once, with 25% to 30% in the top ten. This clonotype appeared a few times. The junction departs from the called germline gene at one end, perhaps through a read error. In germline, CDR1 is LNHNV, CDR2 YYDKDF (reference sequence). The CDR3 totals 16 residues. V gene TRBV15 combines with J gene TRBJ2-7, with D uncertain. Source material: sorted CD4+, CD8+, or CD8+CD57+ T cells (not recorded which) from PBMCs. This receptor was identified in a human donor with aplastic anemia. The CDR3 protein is CATSRDAMLVSNEQYF. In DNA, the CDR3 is TGTGCCACCAGCAGAGATGCCATGTTGGTCTCCAACGAGCAGTACTTC.